This T cell receptor (beta chain) was sequenced during a study of T-cell memory formation after mild COVID-19 (dated by TCRdb to the early 2020s). Broadly, across the study: TCR sequence clusters from the two donors were found to be largely donor specific. Two young, previously healthy adult volunteers made up the cohort, one male and one female. T-cell clones expanding and contracting after mild COVID-19 in two donors were tracked by longitudinal TCRalpha and TCRbeta repertoire sequencing. The investigation overall reported the following: Clones that contracted from day 15 to 85 showed balanced CD4/CD8 phenotypes, whereas a second wave of clones that expanded from day 15 to 37 leaned towards CD4+. Contracting CD4+ clones were located mainly in the CM and EM memory subsets, whereas CD8+ clones were found to be enriched in EMRA. Some responding clones were detected in pre-infection memory, suggesting pre-existing cross-reactive memory T cells joined the SARS-CoV-2 response. Only a couple of mild cases were covered in the study, and larger cohorts including severe cases with pre-infection samples were considered necessary. SARS-CoV-2 specificity of the second-wave clones peaking on day 37 was not confirmed.

At least ten counts were recorded for this clonotype. Its cognate antigen has yet to be identified. There are no base qualities to consult, and no much larger clone falls within one base. Ficoll-Paque density gradient centrifugation was used to isolate PBMCs. The CDR3, from cysteine to phenylalanine, totals 14 residues. CDR3 DNA only is kept here, 42 bases in frame from base 1. The trim is 2 bases for V and 0 bases for J, with a gap of 4 bases between the germline ends. According to the germline V gene, CDR1 reads SGHTA and CDR2 reads FQGTGA. Sequencing took place on an Illumina NovaSeq 6000. Using 5'RACE with constant-segment primers, TCRalpha and TCRbeta cDNA libraries were constructed, with sample barcodes and unique molecular identifiers added in the process. RNA was extracted from every sample with Trizol reagent. Amplification of the libraries took two PCR steps, and the second step added a second sample barcode plus Illumina TruSeq adapters. Sequencing of libraries was performed on an Illumina NovaSeq with 2 x 150 bp paired-end reads. As for how the authors treated the data: Reads were demultiplexed and collapsed into UMI-guided consensus sequences with migec v1.2.7. Using mixcr v2.1.11, the UMI consensuses were aligned to TRA and TRB V and J templates and assembled into clonotypes. A clonotype was counted as expanded or contracted only if both edgeR and NoisET called the change significant, with noise models trained on biological replicates. For edgeR calls, the cutoffs were a false discovery rate-adjusted p below 0.01 and a log2 fold-change threshold of 1. As an exploratory analysis of dynamics, PCA with hierarchical clustering was applied to max-normalized trajectories of the 1000 most abundant clonotypes. Separately sequenced CD4+ and CD8+ repertoires were used to assign a CD4 or CD8 phenotype to each responding clone. In-frame beta chains were kept once TCRdb had trimmed the public reads at Q25 with fastp and called clones with MiXCR. Each record represents a unique CDR3 protein, reported with the most common genes and DNA among its rows. The V and J calls reflect TCRdb's pipeline rather than the authors' work. This sample gives 150,000 to 200,000 distinct CDR3 sequences in total; 9.5% to 13% of them show up just once. Of the sample, approximately 3.4% is held by the ten largest clones.

The rearrangement joined TRBV7-3 to TRBJ2-2; no confident D gene assignment can be made. The specimen sequenced was PBMCs or a T cell subset sorted from them (not recorded which). The sequence derives from a man between 18 and 29 years old who had mild COVID-19 (a few samples of this study predate the infection). The sample titles of this study are shuffled in the database, so cell type and time point are left out; the donor was told from shared clones. The CDR3 region reads CASSLVANTGELFF. The DNA sequence follows: TGTGCCAGCAGCTTAGTTGCGAACACCGGGGAGCTGTTTTTT.